The 17 T cell receptor beta chains listed next were all sequenced from one sample in a study of cytomegalovirus exposure and HLA in healthy donors. Generated by immunoSEQ multiplex PCR, the TCRdb table keeps only in-frame clones and is missing some. Among fewer than 150,000 clones listed, about 91% were seen once. The sample taken for sequencing was PBMCs. Receptors were obtained from a young man in good health and CMV-seronegative.

The chain couples TRBV6-7 to TRBJ2-7, with 7 bases fitting TRBD2. TRBV6-7 is identified as an open reading frame with a role that is uncertain. After removal of 5 bases from V and 3 bases from J, the junction contained 10 bases not matched to a gene. This CDR3 has 15 amino acids. The CDR3 DNA follows: TGTGCCAGCAGTCAGACCCGGGACTACCGCTACGAGCAGTACTTC. Protein sequence: CASSQTRDYRYEQYF.

The genes are TRBV6-1 and TRBJ2-1, with 12 positions matching TRBD1. Germline-derived CDR1 and CDR2 are MNHNS and SASEGT. This CDR3 comprises 15 residues. J lost 2 bases, V lost 6 bases, and 2 bases had no gene match. The CDR3: CASRGTGGAYNEQFF. The DNA for the CDR3 is TGTGCCAGCAGAGGGACAGGGGGCGCCTACAATGAGCAGTTCTTC.

This chain joins TRBV7-9 and TRBJ2-7; no definite D call. The V end was cut by 5 bases, the J end by 4 bases, with 18 bases between. CDR3 length equals 15 residues. CDR1 is SEHNR, CDR2 FQNEAQ, per germline (reference sequence). CDR3 DNA sequence: TGTGCCAGCAGCCTGGGCAGGCCGAACAGATACGAGCAGTACTTC. Translated: CASSLGRPNRYEQYF.

This chain connects TRBV25-1 to TRBJ2-5, with a tentative D call TRBD2 (5 bases). The germline V and J ends were trimmed by 4 bases and 2 bases, with 14 bases remaining between them. This CDR3 is 15 amino acids long. Germline V gene sequence: CDR1 MGHDK, CDR2 SYGVNS. The CDR3: CASSGQFGMQETQYF. For the CDR3, the DNA is TGTGCCAGCAGTGGCCAATTCGGGATGCAAGAGACCCAGTACTTC.

In this sample, this clone turned up once. The chain is built from TRBV7-9 and TRBJ1-6; D is unresolved. This CDR3 contains 15 residues. CDR1 SEHNR and CDR2 FQNEAQ come from the germline V gene (reference sequence). V dropped 2 bases and J dropped 3 bases, with 8 bases sitting between them. CDR3 loop: CASSLWADYNSPLHF. The DNA for the CDR3 is TGTGCCAGCAGCTTATGGGCAGACTATAATTCACCCCTCCACTTT. Looking up the rest from reference TRBV7-9 and TRBJ1-6 gives the full variable domain: DTGVSQNPRHKITKRGQNVTFRCDPISEHNRLYWYRQTLGQGPEFLTYFQNEAQLEKSRLLSDRFSAERPKGSFSTLEIQRTEQGDSAMYLCASSLWADYNSPLHFGNGTRLTVT.

The chain uses TRBV28 and TRBJ2-6, with D hard to call. Germline CDR1 reads MDHEN; CDR2 reads SYDVKM. The CDR3 has 15 residues. Trimming removed 6 bases at V and 2 bases at J, with 11 bases between. The CDR3 bases are TGTGCCAGCAGCAGTAATGGAGCTGGGGCCAACGTCCTGACTTTC. This codes for CASSSNGAGANVLTF.

The chain employs TRBV7-9 and TRBJ1-3; TRBD1 might be the D (6 bases). V was trimmed by 5 bases and J by 0 bases, leaving 20 bases between them. Germline values: CDR1 SEHNR, CDR2 FQNEAQ (reference sequence). This CDR3 spans 18 amino acids. The CDR3 loop reads CASSDGGRQRNSGNTIYF. CDR3 coding DNA: TGTGCCAGCAGCGACGGGGGGCGACAGCGCAACTCTGGAAACACCATATATTTT.

As concerns this clone: The junction does not match germline at one end; this may be a read error. The chain has TRBV27 and TRBJ2-5, with 10 bases fitting TRBD1. Germline V gene sequence: CDR1 MNHEY, CDR2 SMNVEV (reference sequence). This CDR3 is built from 16 residues. CDR3 coding DNA: TGTGCCAGCAGTTCATTCGACAGGGGGCACCACGAGACCCAGTACTTC. It specifies CASSSFDRGHHETQYF.

V and J are TRBV6-5 and TRBJ2-5; 8 nucleotides line up with TRBD1. Germline loops: CDR1 MNHEY, CDR2 SVGAGI. V was pared by 7 bases and J by 4 bases, with 8 bases of the junction left unmatched. CDR3 size: 14 residues. The CDR3 DNA reads as TGTGCCAGCAAGACTACAGGGGGTAGAGAGACCCAGTACTTC. Protein: CASKTTGGRETQYF.

V gene TRBV7-2 combines with J gene TRBJ1-3, with D possibly TRBD1 on 5 matching bases. From germline, CDR1 is SGHTA and CDR2 FQGNSA. The CDR3 contains 14 residues. Trimming took 3 bases from V and 4 from J, leaving 10 bases between them. CDR3 nucleotide sequence: TGTGCCAGCAGCTTGACAGTGTCGGGAAACACCATATATTTT. It specifies CASSLTVSGNTIYF. Drawing the rest from reference TRBV7-2 and TRBJ1-3, the complete variable domain is GAGVSQSPSNKVTEKGKDVELRCDPISGHTALYWYRQSLGQGLEFLIYFQGNSAPDKSGLPSDRFSAERTGGSVSTLTIQRTQQEDSAVYLCASSLTVSGNTIYFGEGSWLTVV.

Comments on this clone: The sample holds other DNA sequences that translate to the same CDR3. V gene TRBV7-2 combines with J gene TRBJ2-7, with TRBD2 identical over 12 bases. V lost 5 bases to trimming and J lost 4 bases; unmatched junction nucleotides: 3. The CDR3 totals 14 residues. Germline V CDR1 and CDR2: SGHTA, FQGNSA. In DNA form, the CDR3 reads TGTGCCAGCAGCCTGACTAGCGGGAGTTACGAGCAGTACTTC. Its protein product is CASSLTSGSYEQYF.

The chain recombines TRBV7-9 with TRBJ1-4; maybe TRBD1 (5 bases). Per germline, CDR1 SEHNR and CDR2 FQNEAQ (reference sequence). The CDR3 runs 15 residues. Between the trimmed V and J ends, which lost 4 bases and 8 bases, there was a span of 17 bases. CDR3 amino acids: CASSSPAQAGEKLFF. DNA for the CDR3: TGTGCCAGCAGCTCGCCGGCGCAGGCAGGGGAAAAACTGTTTTTT.

The chain has TRBV15 and TRBJ2-1, with 7 bases identical to TRBD1. CDR1 and CDR2 from the germline V gene are LNHNV and YYDKDF (reference sequence). This CDR3 region has 13 residues. V dropped 3 bases and J dropped 8; count of bases not matched to a gene: 4. The CDR3 region is CATSRRQGDEQFF. CDR3 coding DNA: TGTGCCACCAGCAGGCGACAGGGCGATGAGCAGTTCTTC.

V usage is TRBV5-1 and J usage is TRBJ1-1; D gene unclear. Trimming removed 4 bases from V and 11 bases from J, with 12 bases in between. CDR3 length: 11 amino acids. Germline assignment: CDR1 SGHRS and CDR2 YFSETQ. The CDR3 reads CASSAGDGAFF. The CDR3 DNA is TGCGCCAGCAGCGCGGGAGACGGGGCTTTCTTT.

V gene TRBV14 combines with J gene TRBJ2-3, with a weak D call TRBD2 (5 bases). V shed 2 bases and J shed 2 bases, with 11 bases lying between them. This CDR3 has 15 residues. Germline V CDR1 and CDR2: SGHDN, FVKESK. CDR3 region: CASSQLPGITDTQYF. For the CDR3, the DNA is TGTGCCAGCAGCCAACTTCCGGGGATCACAGATACGCAGTATTTT.

The chain has TRBV27 and TRBJ2-7; the match to TRBD2 covers 13 bases. Germline trimming cut 0 bases from V and 2 bases from J; bases unmatched to any gene: 1. Germline lookup yields CDR1 MNHEY and CDR2 SMNVEV (reference sequence). The length of the CDR3 is 16 residues. CDR3 nucleotides: TGTGCCAGCAGTTTATCCGGGACTAGCGGGACCTACGAGCAGTACTTC. Its protein product is CASSLSGTSGTYEQYF.

The chain carries TRBV11-2 and TRBJ1-5; possibly TRBD1 for D (5 bases). Trimming left V 0 bases short and J 7 bases short, with 13 bases between. Germline V gives CDR1 SGHAT, CDR2 FQNNGV. This CDR3 is built from 15 residues. Here the CDR3 reads CASSLDPGGRQPQHF. CDR3 DNA: TGTGCCAGCAGCTTAGATCCCGGGGGAAGACAGCCCCAGCATTTT.